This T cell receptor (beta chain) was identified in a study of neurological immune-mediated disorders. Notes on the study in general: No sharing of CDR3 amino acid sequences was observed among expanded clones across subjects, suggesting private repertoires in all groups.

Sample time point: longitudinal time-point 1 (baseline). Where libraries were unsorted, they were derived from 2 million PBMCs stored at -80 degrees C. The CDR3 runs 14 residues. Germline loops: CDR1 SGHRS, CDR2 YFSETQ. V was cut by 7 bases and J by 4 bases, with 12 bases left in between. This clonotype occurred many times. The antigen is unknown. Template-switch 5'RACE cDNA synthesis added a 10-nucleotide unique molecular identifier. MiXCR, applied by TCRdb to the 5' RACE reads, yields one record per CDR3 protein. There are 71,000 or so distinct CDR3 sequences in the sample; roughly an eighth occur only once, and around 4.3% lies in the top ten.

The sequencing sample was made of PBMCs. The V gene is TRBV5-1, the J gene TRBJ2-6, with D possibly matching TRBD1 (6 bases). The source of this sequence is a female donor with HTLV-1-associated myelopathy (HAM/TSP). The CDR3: CASHRVSGANVLTF. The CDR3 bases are TGCGCCAGCCACAGGGTCTCCGGGGCCAACGTCCTGACTTTC.